One sample yielded the 21 T cell receptor beta chains listed below, sequenced in a study of shared clonotypes between healthy human individuals. Assay: immunoSEQ multiplex PCR; the TCRdb copy retains only in-frame clones and omits some. This sample carries millions of clones, roughly 94% of them seen once, and the ten largest clones take 0.1% to 0.15%. Material: naive CD4+ T cells sorted from blood. The subset here: CD45RA+ positively selected. These TCRs come from a man aged 18 to 35 in good health.

The rearrangement links TRBV28 to TRBJ1-5, with D hard to call. The CDR3 covers 15 residues. Trimming removed 3 bases from V and 0 bases from J, with 9 bases in between. Germline CDR1 reads MDHEN; CDR2 reads SYDVKM. This CDR3 is CASSLPFSSNQPQHF. The CDR3 DNA is TGTGCCAGCAGTTTGCCTTTTAGTAGCAATCAGCCCCAGCATTTT.

CDR3 protein: CASSPMSPGELFF. The DNA of the CDR3 is TGTGCCAGCAGTCCAATGTCTCCCGGGGAGCTGTTTTTT. The gene calls are TRBV2 and TRBJ2-2; no clear D gene. Germline V gives CDR1 SNHLY, CDR2 FYNNEI. This CDR3 is built from 13 residues. Trimming removed 5 bases at V and 6 bases at J, with 10 bases between.

The V and J genes are TRBV7-8 and TRBJ1-6; TRBD1 agrees at 7 bases. The length of the CDR3 is 18 residues. Germline CDR1 SGHVS, CDR2 FQNEAQ. Germline trimming cut 3 bases from V and 8 bases from J; bases unmatched to any gene: 16. CDR3 DNA sequence: TGTGCCAGCAGCTTGCGACAGGGTTTCGGGGTCCCTCATTCACCCCTCCACTTT. Its translation: CASSLRQGFGVPHSPLHF. The full variable domain, its missing parts supplied by reference TRBV7-8 and TRBJ1-6, is GAGVSQSPRYKVAKRGQDVALRCDPISGHVSLFWYQQALGQGPEFLTYFQNEAQLDKSGLPSDRFFAERPEGSVSTLKIQRTQQEDSAVYLCASSLRQGFGVPHSPLHFGNGTRLTVT.

The chain links TRBV7-2 to TRBJ2-1; 7 positions agree with TRBD2. V was clipped by 2 bases and J by 6 bases; unmatched bases: 10. CDR3 length: 16 amino acids. CDR1 is SGHTA, CDR2 FQGNSA, per germline. CDR3 DNA sequence: TGTGCCAGCAGCTTATTAACGGGGAGGGGTAGCAATGAGCAGTTCTTC. Protein: CASSLLTGRGSNEQFF.

V usage is TRBV7-2 and J usage is TRBJ2-7; 7 bases fit TRBD2. The CDR3 runs to 15 residues. With V trimmed by 3 bases and J by 3 bases, 8 bases remained unmatched. Germline CDR1 reads SGHTA; CDR2 reads FQGNSA. CDR3: CASSLASRDYYEQYF. The CDR3 nucleotides read TGTGCCAGCAGCTTGGCCTCCAGGGACTACTACGAGCAGTACTTC.

This clone was found once. This chain joins TRBV5-4 and TRBJ2-7; perhaps TRBD1 as D (6 bases). V was clipped by 5 bases and J by 7 bases, with 16 bases between them. The CDR3 totals 13 residues. From germline, CDR1 is SGHNT and CDR2 YYREEE (reference sequence). CDR3 loop: CASSIPGTKEQYF. CDR3 sequence (DNA): TGTGCCAGCAGTATACCCGGGACAAAAGAGCAGTACTTC.

A note on this clone: A read error may produce the germline difference seen at one junction end. The chain links TRBV19 to TRBJ2-7; 10 bases agree with TRBD2. The CDR3 is 15 amino acids. Germline V CDR1 and CDR2: LNHDA, SQIVND (reference sequence). CDR3 in amino acids: CASSVELAGKYEQYF. The CDR3, as DNA: TGTGCCAGTAGTGTAGAACTAGCGGGAAAATACGAGCAGTACTTC.

A note on this clone: This clone may be a read error of a much larger clone one base away. The same CDR3 arises from other DNA sequences in this sample as well. The chain couples TRBV11-2 to TRBJ2-3; D is unresolved. Germline V gene data show CDR1 as SGHAT and CDR2 as FQNNGV. CDR3 length: 11 residues. V lost 1 base to trimming and J lost 5 bases, with 1 base between them. This CDR3 reads CASSLVDTQYF. In DNA form, the CDR3 reads TGTGCCAGCAGCTTAGTAGATACGCAGTATTTT.

The chain employs TRBV21-1 and TRBJ2-7; the table names TRBD1, a call not compared with the DNA. TRBV21-1 is an annotated pseudogene. The CDR3 has 15 residues. The CDR3 loop reads CASSKPGDSSHEQYF. CDR3 bases: TGTGCCAGCAGCAAGCCAGGGGACAGTAGCCACGAGCAGTACTTC.

The rearrangement links TRBV28 to TRBJ2-3; D might be TRBD1 (6 bases). There are 16 residues in the CDR3. The V end was cut by 6 bases, the J end by 6 bases, with 22 bases between. The V gene's germline CDR1 is MDHEN and CDR2 SYDVKM. CDR3 region: CASRFQGLGAQDTQYF. The CDR3 bases are TGTGCCAGCAGGTTCCAAGGTTTGGGGGCCCAGGATACGCAGTATTTT.

The V gene is TRBV7-8, the J gene TRBJ2-3; 11 bases line up with TRBD2. The CDR3 is 17 residues long. Germline CDR1 SGHVS, CDR2 FQNEAQ. V lost 1 base, J lost 6 bases, and 9 bases stayed unmatched. CDR3 loop: CASSLGVLAGAEDTQYF. The DNA of the CDR3 is TGTGCCAGCAGCTTAGGTGTACTAGCGGGGGCCGAGGATACGCAGTATTTT. The whole variable domain, filled in from reference TRBV7-8 and TRBJ2-3, reads GAGVSQSPRYKVAKRGQDVALRCDPISGHVSLFWYQQALGQGPEFLTYFQNEAQLDKSGLPSDRFFAERPEGSVSTLKIQRTQQEDSAVYLCASSLGVLAGAEDTQYFGPGTRLTVL.

As DNA, the CDR3 is TGTGCCAGCAGCTTGGCCGGGTTGGGACAGCCAGCAACTAATGAAAAACTGTTTTTT. It codes for CASSLAGLGQPATNEKLFF. The chain carries TRBV5-4 and TRBJ1-4; 7 bases are shared with TRBD1. V was pared by 0 bases and J by 0 bases, with 11 bases of the junction left unmatched. Germline V gene data show CDR1 as SGHNT and CDR2 as YYREEE (reference sequence). The CDR3 is made up of 19 amino acids.

Comment on this clone: Other DNA sequences in this specimen translate into the identical CDR3. V and J are TRBV18 and TRBJ1-2; 10 positions match TRBD1. With 3 bases clipped from V and 5 bases from J, the junction kept 3 bases outside the gene matches. Germline values: CDR1 KGHSH, CDR2 LQKENI. The CDR3 extends over 14 amino acids. DNA of the CDR3: TGTGCCAGCTCACCTGACAGGGGGCATTATGGCTACACCTTC. Translation: CASSPDRGHYGYTF.

On this clone: Additional DNA sequences in this sample encode the identical CDR3. The rearrangement links TRBV10-3 to TRBJ1-1; D unclear. V shed 4 bases and J shed 1 base, with 7 bases lying between them. This CDR3 spans 13 amino acids. Looked up from germline, CDR1 is ENHRY and CDR2 is SYGVKD. CDR3 region: CAISGGRNTEAFF. The CDR3 DNA sequence: TGTGCCATCAGTGGAGGGAGGAACACTGAAGCTTTCTTT.

The chain joins TRBV7-2 to TRBJ1-2; 10 positions agree with TRBD1. The CDR3 contains 15 residues. Germline assignment: CDR1 SGHTA and CDR2 FQGNSA. J gave up 7 bases and V 6 bases, and 11 bases lay outside the gene matches. The CDR3 loop is CASRDYGTGVGGYTF. CDR3 sequence (DNA): TGTGCCAGCAGAGATTACGGGACAGGGGTCGGTGGCTACACCTTC. Combining the CDR3 with reference TRBV7-2 and TRBJ1-2 gives the whole variable domain GAGVSQSPSNKVTEKGKDVELRCDPISGHTALYWYRQSLGQGLEFLIYFQGNSAPDKSGLPSDRFSAERTGGSVSTLTIQRTQQEDSAVYLCASRDYGTGVGGYTFGSGTRLTVV.

The chain carries TRBV6-5 and TRBJ1-1; D is uncertain. Per germline, CDR1 MNHEY and CDR2 SVGAGI. The CDR3 sequence is 15 residues long. The germline V and J ends were trimmed by 4 bases and 2 bases, with 14 bases remaining between them. The CDR3 loop is CASSFARVGNTEAFF. CDR3 nucleotides: TGTGCCAGCAGTTTCGCCCGAGTCGGTAACACTGAAGCTTTCTTT.

The chain couples TRBV4-2 to TRBJ2-1; a possible D gene is TRBD1 (6 bases). Trimming cost V 3 bases and J 0 bases, with 15 bases left between them. CDR3 length: 17 residues. CDR1 LGHNA and CDR2 YNFKEQ come from the germline V gene. The DNA for the CDR3 is TGTGCCAGCAGCCAGGACGGGACACCGAGCTCCTACAATGAGCAGTTCTTC. Protein sequence: CASSQDGTPSSYNEQFF.

The J gene is TRBJ1-4, the V gene TRBV10-3; D is uncertain. The CDR3 is made up of 13 amino acids. Germline V lookup: CDR1 ENHRY, CDR2 SYGVKD. Between the trimmed V and J ends, which lost 1 base and 6 bases, there was a span of 6 bases. The CDR3 nucleotides are TGTGCCATCAGTGAGTACCTATATGAAAAACTGTTTTTT. Amino acid sequence: CAISEYLYEKLFF.

The rearrangement links TRBV4-3 to TRBJ1-2; 9 bases match TRBD1. CDR3 size: 15 residues. V shed 9 bases, J shed 1 base, and the junction held 9 bases outside the gene matches. Germline V gives CDR1 LGHNA, CDR2 YSLEER. The chain's CDR3 is CASRPGTGFNYGYTF. The CDR3 region has the DNA TGCGCCAGTAGGCCCGGGACAGGGTTTAACTATGGCTACACCTTC.

The J gene is TRBJ1-2, the V gene TRBV6-1; 9 bases match TRBD1. The CDR3 length is 14 residues. Germline V gene sequence: CDR1 MNHNS, CDR2 SASEGT. V lost 7 bases and J lost 2; bases outside the gene matches: 5. The CDR3 nucleotides are TGTGCCAGCATCTTCGGGACAGGGAACTATGGCTACACCTTC. Its translation: CASIFGTGNYGYTF.

This sequence joins TRBV25-1 and TRBJ2-5, with 7 bases that match TRBD2. From germline, CDR1 is MGHDK and CDR2 SYGVNS. Germline trimming cut 4 bases from V and 5 bases from J; bases unmatched to any gene: 10. This CDR3 region has 15 residues. CDR3 DNA sequence: TGTGCCAGCAGTGGATGGGGGGGAACGGCTGAGACCCAGTACTTC. It yields the protein CASSGWGGTAETQYF.